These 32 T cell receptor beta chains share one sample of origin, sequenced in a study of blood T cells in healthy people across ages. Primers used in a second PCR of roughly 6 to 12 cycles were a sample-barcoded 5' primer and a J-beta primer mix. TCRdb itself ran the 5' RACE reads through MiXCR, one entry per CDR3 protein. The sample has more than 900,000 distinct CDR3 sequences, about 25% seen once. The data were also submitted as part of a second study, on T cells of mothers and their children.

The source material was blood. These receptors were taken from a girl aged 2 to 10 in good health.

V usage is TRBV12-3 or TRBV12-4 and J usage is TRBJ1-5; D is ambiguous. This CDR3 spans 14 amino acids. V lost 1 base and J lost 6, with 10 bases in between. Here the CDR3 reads CASSLVAGGQPQHF. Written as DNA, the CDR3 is TGTGCCAGCAGTTTAGTGGCAGGCGGTCAGCCCCAGCATTTT.

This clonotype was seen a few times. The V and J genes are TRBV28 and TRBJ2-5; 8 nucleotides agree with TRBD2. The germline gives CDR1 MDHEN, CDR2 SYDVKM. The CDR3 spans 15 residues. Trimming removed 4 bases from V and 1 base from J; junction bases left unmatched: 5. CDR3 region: CASSSYGLAQETQYF. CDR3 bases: TGTGCCAGCAGTTCGTACGGACTAGCCCAAGAGACCCAGTACTTC.

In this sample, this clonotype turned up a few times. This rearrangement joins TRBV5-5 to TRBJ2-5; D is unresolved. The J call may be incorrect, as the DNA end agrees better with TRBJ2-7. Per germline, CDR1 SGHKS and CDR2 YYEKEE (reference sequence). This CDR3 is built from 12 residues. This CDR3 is CASTLFGVEQYF. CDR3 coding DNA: TGTGCCAGCACCCTTTTTGGGGTCGAGCAGTACTTC.

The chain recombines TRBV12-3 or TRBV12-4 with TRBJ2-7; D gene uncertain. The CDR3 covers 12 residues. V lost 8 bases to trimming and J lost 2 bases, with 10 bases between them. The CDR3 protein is CASSHLPYEQYF. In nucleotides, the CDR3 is TGTGCCAGCTCCCACCTTCCCTACGAGCAGTACTTC.

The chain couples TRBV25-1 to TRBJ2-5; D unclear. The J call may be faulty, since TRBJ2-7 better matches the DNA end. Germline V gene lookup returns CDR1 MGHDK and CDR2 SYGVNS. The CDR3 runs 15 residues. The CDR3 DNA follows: TGTGCCAGCAGTGAATCAGGAATACGCTCCTACGAGCAGTACTTC. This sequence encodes CASSESGIRSYEQYF.

CDR3 amino acids: CASSLTGGIEAFF. In DNA, the CDR3 is TGTGCCAGCAGCTTAACAGGGGGTATTGAAGCTTTCTTT. The chain links TRBV7-9 to TRBJ1-1; TRBD1 agrees at 8 bases. Germline values: CDR1 SEHNR, CDR2 FQNEAQ (reference sequence). Trimming at V came to 2 bases and at J to 7 bases, leaving 3 bases not matched to a gene. The CDR3 runs to 13 residues.

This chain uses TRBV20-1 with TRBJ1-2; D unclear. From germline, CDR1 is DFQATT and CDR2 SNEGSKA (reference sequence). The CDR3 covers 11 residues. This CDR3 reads CTSPDGLGYTF. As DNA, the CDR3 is TGCACAAGCCCGGACGGGCTCGGCTACACCTTC.

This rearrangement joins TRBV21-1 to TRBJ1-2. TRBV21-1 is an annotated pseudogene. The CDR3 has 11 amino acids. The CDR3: CASSKSYGYTF. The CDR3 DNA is TGTGCCAGCAGCAAATCGTATGGCTACACCTTC.

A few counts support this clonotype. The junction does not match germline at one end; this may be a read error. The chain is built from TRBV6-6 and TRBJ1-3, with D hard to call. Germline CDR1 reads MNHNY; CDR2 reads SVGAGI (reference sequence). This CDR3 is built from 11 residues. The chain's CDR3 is CASRTGDTIYF. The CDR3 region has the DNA TGTGCCAGCAGAACTGGAGACACCATATATTTT.

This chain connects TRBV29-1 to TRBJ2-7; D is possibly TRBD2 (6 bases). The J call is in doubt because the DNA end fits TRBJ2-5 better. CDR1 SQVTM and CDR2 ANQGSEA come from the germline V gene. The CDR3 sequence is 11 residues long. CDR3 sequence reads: CSVGGFQTQYF. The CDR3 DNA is TGCAGCGTGGGGGGTTTTCAGACCCAGTACTTC.

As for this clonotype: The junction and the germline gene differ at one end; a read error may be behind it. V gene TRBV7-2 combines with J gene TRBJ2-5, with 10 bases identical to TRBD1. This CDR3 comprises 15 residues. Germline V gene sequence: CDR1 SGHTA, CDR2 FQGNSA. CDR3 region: CASSLVLRQGAQMPF. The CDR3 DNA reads TGTGCCAGCAGCTTAGTTCTACGACAGGGGGCGCAGATGCCTTTC. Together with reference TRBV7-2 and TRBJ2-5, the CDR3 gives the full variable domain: GAGVSQSPSNKVTEKGKDVELRCDPISGHTALYWYRQSLGQGLEFLIYFQGNSAPDKSGLPSDRFSAERTGGSVSTLTIQRTQQEDSAVYLCASSLVLRQGAQMPFGPGTRLLVL.

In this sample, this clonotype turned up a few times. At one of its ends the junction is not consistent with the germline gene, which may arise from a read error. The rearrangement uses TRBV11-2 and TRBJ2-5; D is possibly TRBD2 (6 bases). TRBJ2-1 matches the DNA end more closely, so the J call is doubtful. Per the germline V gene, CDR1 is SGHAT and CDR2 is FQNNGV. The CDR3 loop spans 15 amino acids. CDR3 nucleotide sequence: TGTGCCAGCAGTTTAGGGGCTGGCGGGGTCAATGAGCAGTTCTTC. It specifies CASSLGAGGVNEQFF.

CDR3 sequence reads: CASSPGTGETDTQYF. CDR3 DNA sequence: TGTGCCAGCAGTCCCGGGACAGGGGAGACAGATACGCAGTATTTT. The chain links TRBV6-2 or TRBV6-3 to TRBJ2-3; 10 bases are shared with TRBD1. The CDR3 has 15 residues. Looked up from germline, CDR1 is MNHEY and CDR2 is SVGEGT. V dropped 5 bases and J dropped 3; count of bases not matched to a gene: 5.

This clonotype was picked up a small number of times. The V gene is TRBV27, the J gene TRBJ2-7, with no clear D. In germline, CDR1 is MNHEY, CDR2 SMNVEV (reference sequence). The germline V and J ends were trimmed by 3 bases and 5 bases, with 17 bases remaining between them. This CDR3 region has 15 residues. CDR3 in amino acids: CASSLLYSPLDEQYF. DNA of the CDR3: TGTGCCAGCAGTTTGCTCTACAGCCCCTTGGACGAGCAGTACTTC.

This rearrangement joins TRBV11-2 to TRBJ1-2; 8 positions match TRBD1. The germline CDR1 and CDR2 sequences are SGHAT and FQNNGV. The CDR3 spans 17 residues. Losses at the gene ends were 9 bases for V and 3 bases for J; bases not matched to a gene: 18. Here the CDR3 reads CASGQGRVWSFDYGYTF. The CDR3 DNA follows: TGTGCCAGTGGACAGGGTCGGGTATGGTCTTTCGACTATGGCTACACCTTC.

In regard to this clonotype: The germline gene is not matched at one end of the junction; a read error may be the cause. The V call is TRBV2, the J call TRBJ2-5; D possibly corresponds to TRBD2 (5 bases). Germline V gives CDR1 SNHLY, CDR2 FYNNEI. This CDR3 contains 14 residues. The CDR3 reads CASSESSGGETRYF. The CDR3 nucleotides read TGTGCCAGCAGTGAATCCAGCGGCGGAGAGACCCGGTACTTC.

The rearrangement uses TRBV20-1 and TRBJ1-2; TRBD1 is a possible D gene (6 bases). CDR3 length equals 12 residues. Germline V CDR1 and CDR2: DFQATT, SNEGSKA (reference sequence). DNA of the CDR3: TGCAGCCCAACCCAGGGGCTCCGGGGCTACACCTTC. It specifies CSPTQGLRGYTF.

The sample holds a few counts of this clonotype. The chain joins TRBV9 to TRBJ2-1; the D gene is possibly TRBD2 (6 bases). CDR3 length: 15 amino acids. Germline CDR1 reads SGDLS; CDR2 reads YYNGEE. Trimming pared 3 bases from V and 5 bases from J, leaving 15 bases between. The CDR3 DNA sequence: TGTGCCAGCAGCGGCCGGGACTCTTTTAACAATGAGCAGTTCTTC. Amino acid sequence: CASSGRDSFNNEQFF.

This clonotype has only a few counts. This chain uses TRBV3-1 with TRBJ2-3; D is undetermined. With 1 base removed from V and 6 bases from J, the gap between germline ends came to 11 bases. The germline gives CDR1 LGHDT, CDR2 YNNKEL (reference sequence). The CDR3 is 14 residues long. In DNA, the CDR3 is TGTGCCAGCAGCCAAGCTCCTCCGGGCGATACGCAGTATTTT. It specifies CASSQAPPGDTQYF.

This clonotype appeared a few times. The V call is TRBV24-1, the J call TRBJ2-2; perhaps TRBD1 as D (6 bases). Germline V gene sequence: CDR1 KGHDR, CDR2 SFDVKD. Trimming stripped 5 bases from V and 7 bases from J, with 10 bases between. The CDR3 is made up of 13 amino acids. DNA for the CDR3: TGTGCCACCAGTGTTGGGGGCAGCGGGGAGCTGTTTTTT. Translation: CATSVGGSGELFF.

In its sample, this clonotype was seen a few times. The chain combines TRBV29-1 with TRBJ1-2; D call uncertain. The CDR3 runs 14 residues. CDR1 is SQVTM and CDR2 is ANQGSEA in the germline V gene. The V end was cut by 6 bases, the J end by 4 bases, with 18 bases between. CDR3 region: CSVKPDPSPYGYTF. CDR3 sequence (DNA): TGCAGCGTCAAACCGGACCCATCCCCCTATGGCTACACCTTC.

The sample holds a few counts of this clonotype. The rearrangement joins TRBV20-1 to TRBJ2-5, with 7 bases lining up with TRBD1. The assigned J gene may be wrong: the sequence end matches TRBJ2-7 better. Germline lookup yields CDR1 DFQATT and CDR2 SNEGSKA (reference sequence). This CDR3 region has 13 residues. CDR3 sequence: CSASGQDSYEQYF. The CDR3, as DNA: TGCAGTGCTAGCGGACAGGACAGCTACGAGCAGTACTTC.

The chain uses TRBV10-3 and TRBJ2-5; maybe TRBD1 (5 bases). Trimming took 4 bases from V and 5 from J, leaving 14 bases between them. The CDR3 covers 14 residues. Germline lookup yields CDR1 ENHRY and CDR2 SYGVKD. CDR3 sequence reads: CAISVLGEGETQYF. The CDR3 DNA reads TGTGCCATCAGTGTATTAGGGGAAGGGGAGACCCAGTACTTC.

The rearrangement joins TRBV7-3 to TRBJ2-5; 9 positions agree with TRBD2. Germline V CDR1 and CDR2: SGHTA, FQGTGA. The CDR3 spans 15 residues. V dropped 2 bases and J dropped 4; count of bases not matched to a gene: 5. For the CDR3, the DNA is TGTGCCAGCAGCTTAGCGGGAGGGGATGGAGAGACCCAGTACTTC. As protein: CASSLAGGDGETQYF.

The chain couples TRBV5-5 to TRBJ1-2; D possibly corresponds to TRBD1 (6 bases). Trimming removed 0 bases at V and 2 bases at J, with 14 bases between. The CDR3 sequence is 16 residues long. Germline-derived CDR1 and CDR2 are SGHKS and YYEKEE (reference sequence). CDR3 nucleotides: TGTGCCAGCAGCTTGGCGGGGGGGCCGCAGAACTATGGCTACACCTTC. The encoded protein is CASSLAGGPQNYGYTF.

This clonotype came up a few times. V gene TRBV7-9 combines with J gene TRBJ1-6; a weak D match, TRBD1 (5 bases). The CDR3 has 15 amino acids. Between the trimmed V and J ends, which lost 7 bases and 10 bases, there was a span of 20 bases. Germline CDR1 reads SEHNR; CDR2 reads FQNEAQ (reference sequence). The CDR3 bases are TGTGCCAGCATCCAGACAGCAGCTATTGAATCACCCCTCCACTTT. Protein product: CASIQTAAIESPLHF.

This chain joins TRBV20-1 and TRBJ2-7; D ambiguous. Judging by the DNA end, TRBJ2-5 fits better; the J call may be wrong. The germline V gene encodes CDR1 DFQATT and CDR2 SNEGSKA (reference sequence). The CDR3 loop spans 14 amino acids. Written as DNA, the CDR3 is TGCAGTGCTAGTTTTTATGAGTTGCAAGAGACCCAGTACTTC. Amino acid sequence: CSASFYELQETQYF.

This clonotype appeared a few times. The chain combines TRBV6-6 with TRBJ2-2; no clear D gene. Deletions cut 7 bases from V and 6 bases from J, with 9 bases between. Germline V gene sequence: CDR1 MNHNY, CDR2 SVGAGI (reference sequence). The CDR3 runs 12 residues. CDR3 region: CASTTAAGELFF. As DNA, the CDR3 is TGTGCCAGCACGACGGCGGCCGGGGAGCTGTTTTTT.

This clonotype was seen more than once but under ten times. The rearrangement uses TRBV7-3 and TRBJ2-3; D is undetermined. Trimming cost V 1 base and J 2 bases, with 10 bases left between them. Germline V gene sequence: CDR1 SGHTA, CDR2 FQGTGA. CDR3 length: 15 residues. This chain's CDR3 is CASSLSSTATDTQYF. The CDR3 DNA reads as TGTGCCAGCAGCTTAAGTAGCACCGCCACAGATACGCAGTATTTT.

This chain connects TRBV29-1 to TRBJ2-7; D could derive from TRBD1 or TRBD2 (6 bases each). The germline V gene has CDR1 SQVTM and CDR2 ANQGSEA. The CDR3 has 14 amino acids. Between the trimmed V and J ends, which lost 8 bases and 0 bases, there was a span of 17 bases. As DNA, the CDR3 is TGCAGCTTTGCGGGACACCTGAGCTCCTACGAGCAGTACTTC. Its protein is CSFAGHLSSYEQYF.

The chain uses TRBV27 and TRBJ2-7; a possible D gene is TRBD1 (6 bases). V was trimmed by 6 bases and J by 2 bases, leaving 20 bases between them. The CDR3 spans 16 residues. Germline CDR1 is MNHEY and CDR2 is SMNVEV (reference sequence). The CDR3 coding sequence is TGTGCCAGCAGCCCCTGGGTTGGGGGCTCTGCCTACGAGCAGTACTTC. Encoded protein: CASSPWVGGSAYEQYF.

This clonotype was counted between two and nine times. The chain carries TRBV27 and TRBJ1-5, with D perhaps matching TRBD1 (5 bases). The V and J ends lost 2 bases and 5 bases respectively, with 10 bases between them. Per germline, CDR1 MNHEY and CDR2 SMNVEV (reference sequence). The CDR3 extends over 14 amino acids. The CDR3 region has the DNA TGTGCCAGCAGTTTAAAGGGGCTCGATCAGCCCCAGCATTTT. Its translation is CASSLKGLDQPQHF.